These T cell receptor beta chains were read from a single sample in a study of blood T cell repertoires in COVID-19. The data were produced by immunoSEQ multiplex PCR, yet TCRdb's version contains in-frame clones alone and is incomplete. The data show some 400,000 clones, 85% to 90% seen once. Sequencing used peripheral blood. The receptors were sampled from a human donor in a cohort sampled during active COVID-19. Each CDR3 is given with its conserved first and last residue. A D gene is named only where the DNA matches it firmly. Some rows have no size entry. The others give once, few or many, or a class for an expanded clone.

j_call: TRBJ2-5; clone_size: .; v_call: TRBV5-1; d_call: .; cdr3_aa: CASSFVLAGETQYF; cdr3_nt: TGCGCCAGCAGCTTCGTATTGGCGGGGGAGACCCAGTACTTC
j_call: TRBJ2-4; clone_size: .; v_call: TRBV11-2; d_call: TRBD1; cdr3_aa: CASSPIPSGQGLAKNIQYF; cdr3_nt: TGTGCCAGCAGTCCTATACCGAGCGGACAGGGGCTAGCCAAAAACATTCAGTACTTC
j_call: TRBJ2-2; clone_size: .; v_call: TRBV5-8; d_call: .; cdr3_aa: CASSSRNTGELFF; cdr3_nt: TGTGCCAGCAGCTCCAGAAACACCGGGGAGCTGTTTTTT
j_call: TRBJ1-1; clone_size: .; v_call: TRBV6-5; d_call: .; cdr3_aa: CASSQDSAEAFF; cdr3_nt: TGTGCCAGCAGCCAAGACAGCGCTGAAGCTTTCTTT
j_call: TRBJ1-1; clone_size: .; v_call: TRBV5-5; d_call: .; cdr3_aa: CASSLELGLNTEAFF; cdr3_nt: TGTGCCAGCAGCTTGGAGCTAGGATTGAACACTGAAGCTTTCTTT
j_call: TRBJ2-2; clone_size: .; v_call: TRBV5-1; d_call: .; cdr3_aa: CASSGDIGGELFF; cdr3_nt: TGCGCCAGCAGCGGAGATATCGGCGGGGAGCTGTTTTTT
j_call: TRBJ2-2; clone_size: .; v_call: TRBV10-3; d_call: TRBD1; cdr3_aa: CAISLTPGQDFGELFF; cdr3_nt: TGTGCCATCAGCCTCACACCGGGACAGGACTTCGGGGAGCTGTTTTTT
j_call: TRBJ2-1; clone_size: .; v_call: TRBV4-1; d_call: TRBD2; cdr3_aa: CASSQEPPSGGGPYFYNEQFF; cdr3_nt: TGCGCCAGCAGCCAAGAGCCCCCGAGTGGCGGGGGGCCCTACTTCTACAATGAGCAGTTCTTC
j_call: TRBJ2-7; clone_size: once; v_call: TRBV29-1; d_call: TRBD2; cdr3_aa: CSVRLAGYSYEQYF; cdr3_nt: TGCAGCGTTCGACTAGCGGGATATTCCTACGAGCAGTACTTC
j_call: TRBJ1-2; clone_size: .; v_call: TRBV7-3; d_call: .; cdr3_aa: CASSSGHPLNYGYTF; cdr3_nt: TGTGCCAGCAGTTCCGGACACCCACTTAACTATGGCTACACCTTC
j_call: TRBJ2-3; clone_size: .; v_call: TRBV11-3; d_call: TRBD1; cdr3_aa: CASSFGQADTQYF; cdr3_nt: TGTGCCAGCAGCTTCGGACAGGCAGATACGCAGTATTTT
j_call: TRBJ1-2; clone_size: .; v_call: TRBV19; d_call: .; cdr3_aa: CASSISQGGGYTF; cdr3_nt: TGTGCCAGTAGTATATCGCAGGGAGGCGGCTACACCTTC
j_call: TRBJ1-6; clone_size: .; v_call: TRBV2; d_call: .; cdr3_aa: CASSEPNRNSPLHF; cdr3_nt: TGTGCCAGCAGTGAACCGAACAGGAATTCACCCCTCCACTTT
j_call: TRBJ1-6; clone_size: .; v_call: TRBV7-2; d_call: TRBD1; cdr3_aa: CASSEQGAANSPLHF; cdr3_nt: TGTGCCAGCAGCGAACAGGGGGCGGCTAATTCACCCCTCCACTTT
j_call: TRBJ1-1; clone_size: .; v_call: TRBV30; d_call: .; cdr3_aa: CAWGQGKDTEAFF; cdr3_nt: TGTGCCTGGGGGCAGGGAAAGGACACTGAAGCTTTCTTT
j_call: TRBJ1-1; clone_size: once; v_call: TRBV6-2/TRBV6-3; d_call: TRBD1; cdr3_aa: CASSYEQGRPSNTEAFF; cdr3_nt: TGTGCCAGCAGTTACGAACAGGGGAGACCTTCTAACACTGAAGCTTTCTTT
j_call: TRBJ2-1; clone_size: .; v_call: TRBV4-1; d_call: .; cdr3_aa: CASSQVGDWSNEQFF; cdr3_nt: TGCGCCAGCAGCCAGGTAGGCGACTGGTCCAATGAGCAGTTCTTC
j_call: TRBJ2-2; clone_size: .; v_call: TRBV7-3; d_call: .; cdr3_aa: CASSTGGAEELFF; cdr3_nt: TGTGCCAGCAGTACGGGCGGGGCGGAGGAGCTGTTTTTT
j_call: TRBJ2-7; clone_size: .; v_call: TRBV13; d_call: .; cdr3_aa: CASSLNSREQYF; cdr3_nt: TGTGCCAGCAGTTTAAATTCCCGGGAGCAGTACTTC
j_call: TRBJ1-6; clone_size: .; v_call: TRBV6-6; d_call: .; cdr3_aa: CASSYSPINSPLHF; cdr3_nt: TGTGCCAGCAGTTACAGTCCTATTAATTCACCCCTCCACTTT
j_call: TRBJ2-5; clone_size: .; v_call: TRBV9; d_call: .; cdr3_aa: CASSVAAKGLGTTAYQETQYF; cdr3_nt: TGTGCCAGCAGCGTAGCCGCTAAGGGGCTAGGAACTACTGCGTACCAAGAGACCCAGTACTTC
j_call: TRBJ2-7; clone_size: .; v_call: TRBV29-1; d_call: .; cdr3_aa: CSATGMGEQYF; cdr3_nt: TGCAGCGCTACGGGGATGGGCGAGCAGTACTTC
j_call: TRBJ2-1; clone_size: .; v_call: TRBV6-5; d_call: TRBD1; cdr3_aa: CASSSSGGSYNEQFF; cdr3_nt: TGTGCCAGCAGTTCCTCAGGGGGCTCCTACAATGAGCAGTTCTTC
j_call: TRBJ2-7; clone_size: .; v_call: TRBV5-8; d_call: TRBD1; cdr3_aa: CASSSRDRGGYEQYF; cdr3_nt: TGTGCCAGCAGCTCAAGGGACAGGGGGGGCTACGAGCAGTACTTC
j_call: TRBJ2-5; clone_size: .; v_call: TRBV5-5; d_call: .; cdr3_aa: CASSLPRVGQTQYF; cdr3_nt: TGTGCCAGCAGCCTTCCCAGGGTTGGACAGACCCAGTACTTC
j_call: TRBJ2-1; clone_size: once; v_call: TRBV9; d_call: .; cdr3_aa: CASSDGNYNEQFF; cdr3_nt: TGTGCCAGCAGCGACGGGAACTACAATGAGCAGTTCTTC
j_call: TRBJ1-1; clone_size: once; v_call: TRBV6-5; d_call: .; cdr3_aa: CASLGHFGTEAFF; cdr3_nt: TGTGCCAGCTTGGGACACTTTGGGACTGAAGCTTTCTTT
j_call: TRBJ1-6; clone_size: few; v_call: TRBV21-1; d_call: .; cdr3_aa: CASSNSCRQSSYNSPLHF; cdr3_nt: TGTGCCAGCAGCAACTCCTGTAGACAAAGCTCCTATAATTCACCCCTCCACTTT
j_call: TRBJ2-3; clone_size: .; v_call: TRBV7-9; d_call: .; cdr3_aa: CASSLQADTQYF; cdr3_nt: TGTGCCAGCAGCTTACAGGCGGATACGCAGTATTTT
j_call: TRBJ2-1; clone_size: .; v_call: TRBV6-6; d_call: .; cdr3_aa: CASIRGASSNEQFF; cdr3_nt: TGTGCCAGCATCCGCGGGGCTTCGTCTAATGAGCAGTTCTTC
j_call: TRBJ1-6; clone_size: .; v_call: TRBV27; d_call: .; cdr3_aa: CASSSRTAYNSPLHF; cdr3_nt: TGTGCCAGCAGTTCTCGGACAGCCTATAATTCACCCCTCCACTTT
j_call: TRBJ1-2; clone_size: .; v_call: TRBV29-1; d_call: .; cdr3_aa: CSVDRKGGANYGYTF; cdr3_nt: TGCAGCGTTGATCGAAAAGGAGGGGCTAACTATGGCTACACCTTC
j_call: TRBJ2-6; clone_size: .; v_call: TRBV19; d_call: .; cdr3_aa: CASSIGGSGANVLTF; cdr3_nt: TGTGCCAGTAGTATAGGCGGCTCTGGGGCCAACGTCCTGACTTTC
j_call: TRBJ2-3; clone_size: .; v_call: TRBV5-6; d_call: .; cdr3_aa: CASSWRAGAHTQYF; cdr3_nt: TGTGCCAGCAGCTGGAGGGCGGGGGCTCATACGCAGTATTTT
j_call: TRBJ2-2; clone_size: .; v_call: TRBV2; d_call: .; cdr3_aa: CASRQGGTTYTGELFF; cdr3_nt: TGTGCCAGCAGGCAAGGGGGGACTACCTACACCGGGGAGCTGTTTTTT
j_call: TRBJ1-6; clone_size: .; v_call: TRBV3-1/TRBV3-2; d_call: .; cdr3_aa: CASSLRRENSPLHF; cdr3_nt: TGTGCCAGCAGCCTCCGTCGCGAGAATTCACCCCTCCACTTT
j_call: TRBJ1-2; clone_size: few; v_call: TRBV18; d_call: .; cdr3_aa: CASSPTRQNNYGYTF; cdr3_nt: TGTGCCAGCTCACCCACCAGACAGAATAACTATGGCTACACCTTC
j_call: TRBJ1-4; clone_size: .; v_call: TRBV11-2; d_call: .; cdr3_aa: CASSDSLNEKLFF; cdr3_nt: TGTGCCAGCAGTGACAGTCTAAATGAAAAACTGTTTTTT
j_call: TRBJ2-3; clone_size: .; v_call: TRBV28; d_call: .; cdr3_aa: CASRPGGSTDTQYF; cdr3_nt: TGTGCCAGCAGACCGGGGGGCAGCACAGATACGCAGTATTTT
j_call: TRBJ2-1; clone_size: .; v_call: TRBV6-6; d_call: TRBD1; cdr3_aa: CASSYSSGGRNEQFF; cdr3_nt: TGTGCCAGCAGTTACTCGTCAGGGGGCCGGAATGAGCAGTTCTTC
j_call: TRBJ2-5; clone_size: once; v_call: TRBV5-1; d_call: .; cdr3_aa: CASSLASNQGPDQETQYF; cdr3_nt: TGCGCCAGCAGCTTGGCCTCAAACCAGGGGCCCGACCAAGAGACCCAGTACTTC
j_call: TRBJ2-1; clone_size: .; v_call: TRBV29-1; d_call: TRBD1; cdr3_aa: CSVNRGNEQFF; cdr3_nt: TGCAGCGTTAACAGGGGCAATGAGCAGTTCTTC
j_call: TRBJ1-5; clone_size: .; v_call: TRBV28; d_call: .; cdr3_aa: CASKVGGNQPQHF; cdr3_nt: TGTGCCAGCAAGGTCGGGGGGAATCAGCCCCAGCATTTT
j_call: TRBJ2-1; clone_size: .; v_call: TRBV13; d_call: .; cdr3_aa: CASSSTTRWNEQFF; cdr3_nt: TGTGCCAGCAGCTCGACAACAAGGTGGAATGAGCAGTTCTTC
j_call: TRBJ2-7; clone_size: .; v_call: TRBV28; d_call: TRBD1; cdr3_aa: CASSRAYGTGGHEQYF; cdr3_nt: TGTGCCAGCAGTCGCGCGTACGGGACAGGGGGACACGAGCAGTACTTC
j_call: TRBJ2-6; clone_size: .; v_call: TRBV7-2; d_call: .; cdr3_aa: CASSLRRGYSGANVLTF; cdr3_nt: TGTGCCAGCAGCTTACGGCGGGGCTACTCTGGGGCCAACGTCCTGACTTTC
j_call: TRBJ1-3; clone_size: .; v_call: TRBV27; d_call: .; cdr3_aa: CASSSSTQGTGNTIYF; cdr3_nt: TGTGCCAGCAGTTCCTCCACGCAGGGGACGGGAAACACCATATATTTT
j_call: TRBJ1-2; clone_size: .; v_call: TRBV6-5; d_call: .; cdr3_aa: CASSIGGGPDYGYTF; cdr3_nt: TGTGCCAGCAGCATAGGAGGTGGCCCCGATTATGGCTACACCTTC
j_call: TRBJ1-6; clone_size: .; v_call: TRBV15; d_call: .; cdr3_aa: CATRGTGRAPLHF; cdr3_nt: TGTGCCACCCGCGGCACAGGGCGAGCACCCCTCCACTTT